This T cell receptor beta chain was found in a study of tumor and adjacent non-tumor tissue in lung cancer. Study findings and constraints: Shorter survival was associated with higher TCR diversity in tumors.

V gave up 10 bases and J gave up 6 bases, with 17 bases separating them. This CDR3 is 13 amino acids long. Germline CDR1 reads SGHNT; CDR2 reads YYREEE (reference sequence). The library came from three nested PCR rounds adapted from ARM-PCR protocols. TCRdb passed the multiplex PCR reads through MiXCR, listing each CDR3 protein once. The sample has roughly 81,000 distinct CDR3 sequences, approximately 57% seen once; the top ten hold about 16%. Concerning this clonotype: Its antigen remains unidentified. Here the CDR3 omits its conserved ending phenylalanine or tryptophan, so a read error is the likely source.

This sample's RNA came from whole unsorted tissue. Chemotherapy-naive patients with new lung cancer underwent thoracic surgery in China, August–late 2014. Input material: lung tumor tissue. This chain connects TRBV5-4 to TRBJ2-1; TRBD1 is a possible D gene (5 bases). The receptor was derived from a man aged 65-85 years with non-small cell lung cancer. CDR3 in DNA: TGTGCCGACAGCTTGGGGCAGACCAATGAGCAGTTCTCC. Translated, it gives CADSLGQTNEQFS.